This T cell receptor beta chain was documented in a study of T cells after yellow fever vaccination. Trimming removed 2 bases from V and 0 bases from J; junction bases left unmatched: 5. This CDR3 is 17 amino acids long. Germline V gives CDR1 ENHRY, CDR2 SYGVKD. This clonotype was picked up many times. From the 5' RACE reads, TCRdb called clonotypes with MiXCR, one entry per CDR3 protein. The table has over 150,000 distinct CDR3 sequences, around 7.3% seen once. The sequenced sample was CD4+ T cells sorted from PBMCs, obtained 5 to 6 days after the first yellow fever vaccination. This clonotype was obtained from a man between 18 and 29 years old who received the YFV17D yellow fever vaccine. The gene calls are TRBV10-3 and TRBJ2-2; 8 bases line up with TRBD2. As DNA, the CDR3 is TGTGCCATCAGTGAGCCGCCGGGACTAGCGAACACCGGGGAGCTGTTTTTT. Its protein is CAISEPPGLANTGELFF.